The T cell receptor beta chain under discussion was sequenced for a study of cytomegalovirus exposure and HLA in healthy donors. Study at large: The platform used for the roughly 110 validation repertoires matched that of the 650 to 750 first-cohort repertoires, a later analysis reported. Notes on the study in general: Cytomegalovirus association was assigned to about 150 TCR beta chains.

Here immunoSEQ multiplex PCR was the method, and the copy in TCRdb shows in-frame clones only, minus some. The sample carries approximately 41,000 clones, over 85% recorded once. This CDR3 has 17 amino acids. J gave up 6 bases and V 5 bases, and 7 bases lay outside the gene matches. Germline V CDR1 and CDR2: SGHNT, YENEEA. About this clone: Its target is not known.

The donors were part of the validation cohort, which consisted of roughly 120 subjects and was separate from the first cohort of 600 to 850 subjects. The rearrangement links TRBV11-3 to TRBJ2-1; 16 nucleotides agree with TRBD2. The receptor was isolated from a man between 18 and 29 years old in good health and CMV-seronegative. Sequencing was done on a sample of PBMCs. The CDR3 sequence: CASSKGLAGGPGNEQFF. DNA for the CDR3: TGTGCCAGCAGCAAGGGACTAGCGGGAGGGCCGGGCAATGAGCAGTTCTTC.